The sequence of this T cell receptor (beta chain) was determined in a study of T cell responses to AZD1222 COVID-19 vaccine. The CDR3 sequence is 14 residues long. Trimming left V 0 bases short and J 4 bases short, with 8 bases between. Germline CDR1 SGDLS, CDR2 YYNGEE. Profiling relied on immunoSEQ multiplex PCR, and the TCRdb table lists in-frame clones only, not all of them. The repertoire has tens of thousands of clones, around 87% of them found once; the top ten carry roughly 12%. This specimen was peripheral blood, taken 28 days after the second AZD1222 dose. The clonotype comes from an adult who received the AZD1222 COVID-19 vaccine. The genes are TRBV9 and TRBJ1-5; D gene unclear. CDR3 region: CASSVGPGNQPQHF. The CDR3, as DNA: TGTGCCAGCAGCGTAGGTCCGGGGAATCAGCCCCAGCATTTT.